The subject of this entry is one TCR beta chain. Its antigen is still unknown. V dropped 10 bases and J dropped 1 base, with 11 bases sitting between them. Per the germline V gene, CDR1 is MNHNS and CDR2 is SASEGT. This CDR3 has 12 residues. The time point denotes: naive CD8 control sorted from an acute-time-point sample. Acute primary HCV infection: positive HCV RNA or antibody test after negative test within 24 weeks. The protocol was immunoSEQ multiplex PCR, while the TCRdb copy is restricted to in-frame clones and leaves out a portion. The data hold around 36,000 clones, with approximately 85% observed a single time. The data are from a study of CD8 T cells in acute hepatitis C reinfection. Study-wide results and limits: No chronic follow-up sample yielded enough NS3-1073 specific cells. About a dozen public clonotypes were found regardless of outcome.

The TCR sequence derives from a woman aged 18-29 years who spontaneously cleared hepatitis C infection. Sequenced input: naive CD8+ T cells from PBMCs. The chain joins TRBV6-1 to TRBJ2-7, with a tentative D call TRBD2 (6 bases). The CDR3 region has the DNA TGTGCCATACCGGGACTTTCCTACGAGCAGTACTTC. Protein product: CAIPGLSYEQYF.